The 22 T cell receptor beta chains reported below all come from one sample, sequenced in a study of shared clonotypes between healthy human individuals. Data came from immunoSEQ multiplex PCR; TCRdb stores just in-frame clones and leaves some out. The data hold over a million clones, with about 98.5% observed a single time. Material: naive CD4+ T cells sorted from blood. Indicated subset: CD45RA+ positively selected. The receptors were gathered from a man aged 30-40 years in good health.

A word on this clone: The sample holds other DNA sequences that translate to the same CDR3. The chain has TRBV7-9 and TRBJ2-7; D ambiguous. The CDR3 totals 11 residues. The germline V gene encodes CDR1 SEHNR and CDR2 FQNEAQ (reference sequence). The V and J ends lost 0 bases and 7 bases respectively, with 4 bases between them. The CDR3 DNA is TGTGCCAGCAGCTTAGCGAGAGAGCAGTACTTC. As protein: CASSLAREQYF.

The chain is built from TRBV10-3 and TRBJ2-5; D remains ambiguous. Germline CDR1 is ENHRY and CDR2 is SYGVKD. CDR3 length: 13 residues. Trimming left V 6 bases short and J 2 bases short, with 10 bases between. The CDR3 region is CAIRETGQETQYF. Here the CDR3 DNA reads TGTGCCATCAGGGAGACCGGACAAGAGACCCAGTACTTC.

CDR3 DNA sequence: TGTGCCTGGAGTCGATTTACCCCGACTAGCGGGAGGAGGAGCACCTACGAGCAGTACTTC. Translating gives CAWSRFTPTSGRRSTYEQYF. The chain is built from TRBV30 and TRBJ2-7, with 13 bases matching TRBD2. V lost 2 bases and J lost 2; bases outside the gene matches: 18. From germline, CDR1 is GTSNPN and CDR2 SVGIG (reference sequence). This CDR3 spans 20 amino acids.

This chain uses TRBV27 with TRBJ1-2, with D maybe TRBD1 (5 bases). Per the germline V gene, CDR1 is MNHEY and CDR2 is SMNVEV (reference sequence). The CDR3 runs 11 residues. V was trimmed by 8 bases and J by 6 bases, leaving 10 bases between them. CDR3 protein: CASGGAHGYTF. The CDR3 DNA reads as TGTGCCAGCGGCGGGGCTCATGGCTACACCTTC.

This clone was found once. The CDR3 DNA is TGTGCCAGTAGAAAACAGGGTTCGAGGGACAATGAGCAGTTCTTC. It is translated as CASRKQGSRDNEQFF. V usage is TRBV19 and J usage is TRBJ2-1; possible D gene TRBD1, 6 bases. CDR1 is LNHDA and CDR2 is SQIVND in the germline V gene (reference sequence). The CDR3 contains 15 residues. With 6 bases removed from V and 5 bases from J, the gap between germline ends came to 17 bases.

The rearrangement uses TRBV19 and TRBJ1-2; TRBD1 agrees at 7 bases. V lost 4 bases, J lost 4 bases, and 6 bases stayed unmatched. This CDR3 is built from 14 residues. Germline V lookup: CDR1 LNHDA, CDR2 SQIVND (reference sequence). CDR3 protein: CASSTAQGGYGYTF. CDR3 DNA sequence: TGTGCCAGTAGTACCGCCCAGGGGGGCTATGGCTACACCTTC.

The chain is built from TRBV11-2 and TRBJ1-4; D is undetermined. The V end was cut by 2 bases, the J end by 3 bases, with 16 bases between. Germline values: CDR1 SGHAT, CDR2 FQNNGV. The CDR3 is 17 amino acids. CDR3 DNA: TGTGCCAGCAGCTTATTCGGGCAGGCCAACCCTAATGAAAAACTGTTTTTT. This sequence encodes CASSLFGQANPNEKLFF.

This clone occurred once. The rearrangement uses TRBV9 and TRBJ2-5; D uncertain. In germline, CDR1 is SGDLS, CDR2 YYNGEE. Trimming removed 3 bases from V and 7 bases from J, with 13 bases in between. This CDR3 is built from 13 residues. The CDR3 nucleotides read TGTGCCAGCAGCGCTAGGAGCTCGCGGACCCAGTACTTC. It is translated as CASSARSSRTQYF.

This sequence joins TRBV7-3 and TRBJ2-5; D is unclear. Germline values: CDR1 SGHTA, CDR2 FQGTGA. This CDR3 is 14 amino acids long. V was pared by 2 bases and J by 4 bases, with 11 bases between. This CDR3 reads CASSLLGPGETQYF. As DNA, the CDR3 is TGTGCCAGCAGCTTATTAGGCCCAGGAGAGACCCAGTACTTC.

V usage is TRBV28 and J usage is TRBJ2-7, with D perhaps TRBD1 or TRBD2 (5 bases each). Trimming left V 8 bases short and J 11 bases short, with 16 bases between. CDR1 MDHEN and CDR2 SYDVKM come from the germline V gene. This CDR3 is built from 11 residues. CDR3 coding DNA: TGTGCCAGCTCACCAGGGACCTCGAAGTACTTC. Protein: CASSPGTSKYF. Full variable domain (remainder filled in from reference TRBV28 and TRBJ2-7): DVKVTQSSRYLVKRTGEKVFLECVQDMDHENMFWYRQDPGLGLRLIYFSYDVKMKEKGDIPEGYSVSREKKERFSLILESASTNQTSMYLCASSPGTSKYFGPGTRLTVT.

The V call is TRBV6-5, the J call TRBJ2-1, with TRBD2 matching over 12 bases. After removal of 2 bases from V and 2 bases from J, the junction contained 1 base not matched to a gene. This CDR3 spans 16 amino acids. Per the germline V gene, CDR1 is MNHEY and CDR2 is SVGAGI. The CDR3 region has the DNA TGTGCCAGCAGTTACCCTAGCGGGAGGGCCTACAATGAGCAGTTCTTC. This encodes CASSYPSGRAYNEQFF.

The J gene is TRBJ2-2, the V gene TRBV7-2, with D maybe TRBD2 (6 bases). The CDR3 extends over 16 amino acids. CDR1 and CDR2 from the germline V gene are SGHTA and FQGNSA. Trimming shortened V by 2 bases and J by 2 bases, and 12 bases separated the two germline ends. The CDR3 protein is CASSLWGVTNTGELFF. CDR3 in DNA: TGTGCCAGCAGCTTATGGGGGGTTACTAACACCGGGGAGCTGTTTTTT.

The rearrangement joins TRBV11-2 to TRBJ2-7; tentatively, D is TRBD2 (5 bases). Trimming pared 6 bases from V and 6 bases from J, leaving 24 bases between. The germline V gene has CDR1 SGHAT and CDR2 FQNNGV. This CDR3 has 16 amino acids. Here the CDR3 DNA reads TGTGCCAGCAGATCAAATACGGCGGGCGGATGGGGCGAGCAGTACTTC. Translated: CASRSNTAGGWGEQYF. Together with reference TRBV11-2 and TRBJ2-7, the CDR3 gives the full variable domain: EAGVAQSPRYKIIEKRQSVAFWCNPISGHATLYWYQQILGQGPKLLIQFQNNGVVDDSQLPKDRFSAERLKGVDSTLKIQPAKLEDSAVYLCASRSNTAGGWGEQYFGPGTRLTVT.

The rearrangement uses TRBV30 and TRBJ2-1, with no clear D. The germline V gene has CDR1 GTSNPN and CDR2 SVGIG (reference sequence). The CDR3 runs to 12 residues. V dropped 2 bases and J dropped 8 bases, with 10 bases sitting between them. CDR3 DNA: TGTGCCTGGAGTCGGAAAGGTCATGAGCAGTTCTTC. This encodes CAWSRKGHEQFF.

This chain uses TRBV2 with TRBJ2-2, with 7 positions matching TRBD1. With V trimmed by 6 bases and J by 4 bases, 5 bases remained unmatched. The length of the CDR3 is 14 residues. Germline lookup yields CDR1 SNHLY and CDR2 FYNNEI. Here the CDR3 reads CASRGRQGTGELFF. CDR3 in DNA: TGTGCCAGCAGAGGGCGACAGGGCACCGGGGAGCTGTTTTTT. The variable domain in full, with the rest retrieved from reference TRBV2 and TRBJ2-2, is EPEVTQTPSHQVTQMGQEVILRCVPISNHLYFYWYRQILGQKVEFLVSFYNNEISEKSEIFDDQFSVERPDGSNFTLKIRSTKLEDSAMYFCASRGRQGTGELFFGEGSRLTVL.

This chain uses TRBV7-2 with TRBJ1-1, with D maybe TRBD1 (6 bases). Germline V CDR1 and CDR2: SGHTA, FQGNSA. The CDR3 length is 16 residues. Trimming pared 3 bases from V and 5 bases from J, leaving 19 bases between. The CDR3: CASSFISGGRGTEAFF. The CDR3 DNA sequence: TGTGCCAGCAGCTTCATTTCGGGGGGCAGAGGGACTGAAGCTTTCTTT.

This clone was seen once. For the CDR3, the DNA is TGTGCCAGCAGTTTGGTGACAGGAGGCCTGCAGTACTTC. It yields the protein CASSLVTGGLQYF. J is TRBJ2-7 and V is TRBV27; tentative D call: TRBD1 (6 bases). Trimming stripped 3 bases from V and 9 bases from J, with 15 bases between. This CDR3 spans 13 amino acids. Looked up from germline, CDR1 is MNHEY and CDR2 is SMNVEV (reference sequence).

The genes are TRBV7-2 and TRBJ2-1; D assignment may be TRBD1 or TRBD2 (5 bases each). V lost 5 bases and J lost 12, with 14 bases in between. The germline V gene encodes CDR1 SGHTA and CDR2 FQGNSA. This CDR3 comprises 12 residues. The CDR3, as DNA: TGTGCCAGCAGCATGGGACCCCCCGGGCAGTTCTTC. Amino acid sequence: CASSMGPPGQFF.

The chain recombines TRBV29-1 with TRBJ2-5, with 8 bases fitting TRBD1. Germline CDR1 and CDR2: SQVTM and ANQGSEA. This CDR3 is built from 14 residues. The V segment lost 7 bases and the J segment 0 bases; nucleotides outside the gene matches: 7. The CDR3 nucleotides are TGCAGCGGCTCGGACAGGGTAGACCAAGAGACCCAGTACTTC. This gives the protein CSGSDRVDQETQYF.

The V call is TRBV5-1, the J call TRBJ2-7; 8 nucleotides agree with TRBD2. V gave up 4 bases and J gave up 9 bases; unmatched junction bases: 15. Germline-derived CDR1 and CDR2 are SGHRS and YFSETQ. The CDR3 runs to 15 residues. The CDR3 bases are TGCGCCAGCAGCCCCGGACTAGCCCGTGATTGGGGGCAGTACTTC. This sequence encodes CASSPGLARDWGQYF. The complete variable domain, with remaining parts taken from reference TRBV5-1 and TRBJ2-7, reads KAGVTQTPRYLIKTRGQQVTLSCSPISGHRSVSWYQQTPGQGLQFLFEYFSETQRNKGNFPGRFSGRQFSNSRSEMNVSTLELGDSALYLCASSPGLARDWGQYFGPGTRLTVT.

The chain uses TRBV18 and TRBJ1-4; weak D call: TRBD1 (5 bases). The CDR3 totals 16 residues. With 3 bases removed from V and 4 bases from J, the gap between germline ends came to 15 bases. The germline V gene encodes CDR1 KGHSH and CDR2 LQKENI. The CDR3 nucleotides read TGTGCCAGCTCACCCAAAATCGGGGCACTTAATGAAAAACTGTTTTTT. Its translation is CASSPKIGALNEKLFF.

CDR3 nucleotide sequence: TGTGCCAGTAGTACCACGGGAGGTGCCCCCGGGGAGCTGTTTTTT. It translates to CASSTTGGAPGELFF. This rearrangement joins TRBV19 to TRBJ2-2, with TRBD2 matching 7 bases. After removal of 4 bases from V and 6 bases from J, the junction contained 8 bases not matched to a gene. CDR1 and CDR2 from the germline V gene are LNHDA and SQIVND (reference sequence). The CDR3 extends over 15 amino acids.